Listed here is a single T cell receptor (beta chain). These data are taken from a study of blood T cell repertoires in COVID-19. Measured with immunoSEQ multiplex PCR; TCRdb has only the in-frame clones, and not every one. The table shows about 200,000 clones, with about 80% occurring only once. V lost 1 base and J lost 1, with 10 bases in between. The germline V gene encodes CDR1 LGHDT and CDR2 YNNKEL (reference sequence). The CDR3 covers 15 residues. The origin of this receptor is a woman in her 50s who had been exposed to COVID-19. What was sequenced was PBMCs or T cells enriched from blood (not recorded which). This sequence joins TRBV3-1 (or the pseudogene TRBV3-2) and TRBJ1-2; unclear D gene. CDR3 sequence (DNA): TGTGCCAGCAGCCAAGGTCGGAGCCTTAACTATGGCTACACCTTC. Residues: CASSQGRSLNYGYTF.